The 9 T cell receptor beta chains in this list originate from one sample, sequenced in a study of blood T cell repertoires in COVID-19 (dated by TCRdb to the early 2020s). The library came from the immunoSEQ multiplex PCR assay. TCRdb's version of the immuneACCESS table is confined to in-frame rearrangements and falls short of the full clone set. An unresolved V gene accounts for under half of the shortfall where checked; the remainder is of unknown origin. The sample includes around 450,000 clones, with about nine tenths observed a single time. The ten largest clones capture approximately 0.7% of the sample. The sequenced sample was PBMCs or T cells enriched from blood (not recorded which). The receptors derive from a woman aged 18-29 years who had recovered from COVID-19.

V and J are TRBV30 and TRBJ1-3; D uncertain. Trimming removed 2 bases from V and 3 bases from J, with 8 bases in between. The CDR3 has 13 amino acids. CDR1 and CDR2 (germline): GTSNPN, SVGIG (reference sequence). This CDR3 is CAWSFILGNTIYF. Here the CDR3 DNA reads TGTGCCTGGAGTTTTATCCTTGGAAACACCATATATTTT.

The CDR3 DNA is TGCGCCAGCAGCTTGAGGCCTAGCGGGACCCAAGAGACCCAGTACTTC. Translating gives CASSLRPSGTQETQYF. This sequence joins TRBV5-1 and TRBJ2-5, with 9 bases identical to TRBD2. V lost 1 base and J lost 1; bases outside the gene matches: 5. CDR1 SGHRS and CDR2 YFSETQ come from the germline V gene. The CDR3 runs 16 residues. Together with reference TRBV5-1 and TRBJ2-5, the CDR3 gives the full variable domain: KAGVTQTPRYLIKTRGQQVTLSCSPISGHRSVSWYQQTPGQGLQFLFEYFSETQRNKGNFPGRFSGRQFSNSRSEMNVSTLELGDSALYLCASSLRPSGTQETQYFGPGTRLLVL.

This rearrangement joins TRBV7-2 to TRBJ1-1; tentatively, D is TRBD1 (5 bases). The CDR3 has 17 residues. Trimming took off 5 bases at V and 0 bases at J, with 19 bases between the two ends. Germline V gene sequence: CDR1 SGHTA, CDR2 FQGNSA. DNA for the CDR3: TGTGCCAGCAGCACCGTTCCTATCAGGGCGATGAACACTGAAGCTTTCTTT. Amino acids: CASSTVPIRAMNTEAFF.

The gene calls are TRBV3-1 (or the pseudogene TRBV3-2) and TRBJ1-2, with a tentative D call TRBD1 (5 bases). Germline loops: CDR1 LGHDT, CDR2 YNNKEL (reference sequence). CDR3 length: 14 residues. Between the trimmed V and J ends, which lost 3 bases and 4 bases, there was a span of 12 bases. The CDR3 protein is CASSQGLGGYGYTF. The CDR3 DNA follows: TGTGCCAGCAGCCAGGGACTTGGGGGCTATGGCTACACCTTC.

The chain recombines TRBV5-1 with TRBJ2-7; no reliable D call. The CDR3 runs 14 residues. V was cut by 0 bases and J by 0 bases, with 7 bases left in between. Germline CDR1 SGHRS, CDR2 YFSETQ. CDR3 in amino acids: CASSLAWSSYEQYF. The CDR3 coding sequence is TGCGCCAGCAGCTTGGCATGGAGCTCCTACGAGCAGTACTTC.

The DNA of the CDR3 is TGTGCCGCGTCGGTCATGCGGGAAGAGACCCAGTACTTC. Its translation: CAASVMREETQYF. This chain joins TRBV2 and TRBJ2-5; maybe TRBD2 (5 bases). V lost 11 bases, J lost 3 bases, and 16 bases lay in between. This CDR3 is built from 13 residues. Germline values: CDR1 SNHLY, CDR2 FYNNEI.

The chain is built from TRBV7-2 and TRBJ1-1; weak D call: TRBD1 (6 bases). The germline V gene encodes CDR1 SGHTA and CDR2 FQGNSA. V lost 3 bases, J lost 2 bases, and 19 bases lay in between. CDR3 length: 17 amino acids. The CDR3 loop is CASSFLGQLHFNTEAFF. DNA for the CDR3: TGTGCCAGCAGCTTCCTTGGACAGTTACATTTCAACACTGAAGCTTTCTTT.

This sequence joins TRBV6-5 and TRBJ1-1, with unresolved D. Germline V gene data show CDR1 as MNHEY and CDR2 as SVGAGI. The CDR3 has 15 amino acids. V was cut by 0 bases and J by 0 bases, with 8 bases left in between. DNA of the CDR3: TGTGCCAGCAGTTACTCAGGAGGCCTGAACACTGAAGCTTTCTTT. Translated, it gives CASSYSGGLNTEAFF.

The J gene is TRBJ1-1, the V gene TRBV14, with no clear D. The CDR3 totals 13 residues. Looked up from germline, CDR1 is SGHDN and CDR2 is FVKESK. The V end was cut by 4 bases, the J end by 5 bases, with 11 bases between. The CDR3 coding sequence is TGTGCCAGCAGCCTGAGGGCGGGAACTGAAGCTTTCTTT. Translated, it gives CASSLRAGTEAFF.